This TCR beta chain stems from a study of PD-1 blockade in classical Hodgkin lymphoma. The study's findings and limits: Similar baseline diversity was found in complete responders and newly diagnosed patients. CD4+ TCR diversity rose significantly by C4D1, and CD8+ TCR diversity did not.

There are a few counts of this clone. Its antigen is unidentified. Measured with immunoSEQ multiplex PCR; TCRdb has only the in-frame clones, and not every one. The table lists tens of thousands of clones, about 78% of them singletons, with about 20% in the top ten. Relapse after autologous stem cell transplantation occurred in every patient, and brentuximab vedotin exposure varied. CDR1 is SEHNR, CDR2 FQNEAQ, per germline (reference sequence). The ends lost 1 base at V and 8 bases at J; junction bases unmatched: 6. The CDR3 length is 15 residues. The chain has TRBV7-9 and TRBJ1-2; 11 bases map to TRBD1. Here the sequenced sample was peripheral blood mononuclear cells (PBMCs), taken before the second cycle of nivolumab. The source of this sequence is a human donor with classical Hodgkin lymphoma. The chain's CDR3 is CASSLGTGGAEGYTF. The CDR3 DNA reads TGTGCCAGCAGCTTAGGGACAGGGGGCGCAGAGGGCTACACCTTC.